Below are 24 T cell receptor beta chains sequenced from a single sample in a study of blood T cell repertoires in COVID-19. The data were produced by immunoSEQ multiplex PCR, yet TCRdb's version contains in-frame clones alone and is incomplete. The sample has about 180,000 clones; 75% to 90% are singletons. The sequenced material came from peripheral blood. These receptors were obtained from a man aged 60 to 69 with acute or convalescent COVID-19.

A few counts support this clone. This chain joins TRBV18 and TRBJ2-3, with 11 bases that match TRBD1. Germline V gives CDR1 KGHSH, CDR2 LQKENI. With V trimmed by 5 bases and J by 4 bases, 5 bases remained unmatched. This CDR3 has 15 residues. CDR3 amino acids: CASSFSGQGADTQYF. The CDR3 coding sequence is TGTGCCAGCTCATTTTCGGGACAGGGGGCAGATACGCAGTATTTT. The whole variable domain, remainder taken from reference TRBV18 and TRBJ2-3, is NAGVMQNPRHLVRRRGQEARLRCSPMKGHSHVYWYRQLPEEGLKFMVYLQKENIIDESGMPKERFSAEFPKEGPSILRIQQVVRGDSAAYFCASSFSGQGADTQYFGPGTRLTVL.

V is TRBV28 and J is TRBJ2-1, with TRBD2 identical over 7 bases. Germline V lookup: CDR1 MDHEN, CDR2 SYDVKM. The J segment lost 7 bases and the V segment lost 3 bases, leaving 12 bases of the junction unmatched. CDR3 length equals 16 residues. The CDR3 here is CASSFYAAGVRNEQFF. The CDR3 coding sequence is TGTGCCAGCAGTTTTTATGCGGCGGGAGTGCGGAATGAGCAGTTCTTC.

The gene calls are TRBV4-2 and TRBJ2-5; no definite D call. Trimming stripped 4 bases from V and 4 bases from J, with 19 bases between. Germline V lookup: CDR1 LGHNA, CDR2 YNFKEQ. The CDR3 sequence is 16 residues long. The CDR3 DNA sequence: TGTGCCAGCAGCCCCGAGGCGGCGGCGGTGGGAGAGACCCAGTACTTC. This codes for CASSPEAAAVGETQYF.

V gene TRBV9 combines with J gene TRBJ1-3; D is unclear. Trimming shortened V by 4 bases and J by 0 bases, and 5 bases separated the two germline ends. CDR3 length: 13 residues. CDR1 SGDLS and CDR2 YYNGEE come from the germline V gene. The CDR3 coding sequence is TGTGCCAGCAGCACAAGCTCTGGAAACACCATATATTTT. This gives the protein CASSTSSGNTIYF.

V is TRBV3-1 (or the pseudogene TRBV3-2) and J is TRBJ2-1; no clear D gene. Germline loops: CDR1 LGHDT, CDR2 YNNKEL (reference sequence). The CDR3 is 11 amino acids. The V and J ends lost 4 bases and 8 bases respectively, with 6 bases between them. In DNA form, the CDR3 reads TGTGCCAGCAGCCTTCTAGATGAGCAGTTCTTC. This translates into CASSLLDEQFF.

The gene calls are TRBV5-5 and TRBJ1-1, with D unclear. The V end was cut by 5 bases, the J end by 4 bases, with 15 bases between. This CDR3 is 14 amino acids long. Looked up from germline, CDR1 is SGHKS and CDR2 is YYEKEE (reference sequence). As DNA, the CDR3 is TGTGCCAGCAGTTACGGAGGTCGGATCACTGAAGCTTTCTTT. It is translated as CASSYGGRITEAFF.

This rearrangement joins TRBV27 to TRBJ1-5, with a weak D call TRBD1 (5 bases). The CDR3 length is 14 residues. Germline assignment: CDR1 MNHEY and CDR2 SMNVEV (reference sequence). Trimming pared 3 bases from V and 7 bases from J, leaving 13 bases between. CDR3 protein: CASSFQGPGQPQHF. The CDR3, as DNA: TGTGCCAGCAGTTTTCAGGGTCCAGGGCAGCCCCAGCATTTT.

The chain has TRBV29-1 and TRBJ1-2, with D possibly TRBD1 on 5 matching bases. V was shortened by 4 bases and J by 8 bases, with 8 bases between the two germline ends. Looked up from germline, CDR1 is SQVTM and CDR2 is ANQGSEA. CDR3 length equals 10 residues. CDR3 nucleotide sequence: TGCAGCGTTGTCGGGGGAGGCTACACCTTC. This sequence encodes CSVVGGGYTF.

The genes are TRBV7-8 and TRBJ1-2, with TRBD1 matching 7 bases. Germline CDR1 reads SGHVS; CDR2 reads FQNEAQ. This CDR3 has 16 residues. V lost 3 bases to trimming and J lost 4 bases; unmatched junction nucleotides: 11. The CDR3, as DNA: TGTGCCAGCAGCTTGGCAGGGGCTCCAGGGGGCTATGGCTACACCTTC. Protein sequence: CASSLAGAPGGYGYTF.

The chain combines TRBV28 with TRBJ2-1, with 7 bases fitting TRBD1. CDR3 length equals 13 residues. Germline CDR1 is MDHEN and CDR2 is SYDVKM. With 7 bases clipped from V and 5 bases from J, the junction kept 5 bases outside the gene matches. CDR3 nucleotide sequence: TGTGCCAGCATGAGGGGGCGGGACAATGAGCAGTTCTTC. Translated: CASMRGRDNEQFF.

This chain links TRBV5-6 with TRBJ2-1; D is undetermined. V shed 3 bases and J shed 2 bases, with 9 bases lying between them. Per germline, CDR1 SGHDT and CDR2 YYEEEE. CDR3 length: 14 residues. The CDR3 here is CASSSGWTYNEQFF. CDR3 sequence (DNA): TGTGCCAGCAGCTCCGGGTGGACCTACAATGAGCAGTTCTTC.

The chain has TRBV27 and TRBJ2-7, with 8 bases that match TRBD1. Germline trimming cut 7 bases from V and 2 bases from J; bases unmatched to any gene: 4. The length of the CDR3 is 13 residues. From germline, CDR1 is MNHEY and CDR2 SMNVEV (reference sequence). The CDR3 DNA is TGTGCCAGCACCAAGACAGGGGCCTACGAGCAGTACTTC. Its translation: CASTKTGAYEQYF.

The chain is built from TRBV12-3 or TRBV12-4 and TRBJ2-5, with 7 bases fitting TRBD2. The CDR3 has 13 residues. The V and J ends lost 6 bases and 5 bases, in that order; junction bases with no gene match: 6. The CDR3: CASRLRESETQYF. In DNA form, the CDR3 reads TGTGCCAGCAGATTGCGGGAGTCGGAGACCCAGTACTTC.

The V gene is TRBV7-2, the J gene TRBJ2-5, with D hard to call. The germline CDR1 and CDR2 sequences are SGHTA and FQGNSA. This CDR3 comprises 14 residues. Trimming removed 4 bases at V and 5 bases at J, with 14 bases between. The CDR3 DNA sequence: TGTGCCAGCAGCTCACTCCCCCCTTGGGAGACCCAGTACTTC. Amino acids: CASSSLPPWETQYF.

The chain couples TRBV28 to TRBJ1-5, with 7 bases lining up with TRBD1. CDR1 is MDHEN and CDR2 is SYDVKM in the germline V gene. V lost 6 bases and J lost 0; bases outside the gene matches: 5. The CDR3 extends over 15 amino acids. CDR3 in DNA: TGTGCCAGCAGCCCTGGGACAGTTAGCAATCAGCCCCAGCATTTT. Translating it yields CASSPGTVSNQPQHF.

The genes are TRBV19 and TRBJ1-4; 9 bases fit TRBD1. The CDR3 extends over 13 amino acids. V lost 10 bases to trimming and J lost 6 bases; unmatched junction nucleotides: 6. Germline assignment: CDR1 LNHDA and CDR2 SQIVND (reference sequence). This CDR3 reads CATRDRVDEKLFF. The CDR3 bases are TGTGCCACGAGGGACAGGGTAGATGAAAAACTGTTTTTT.

The J gene is TRBJ2-5, the V gene TRBV27, with 14 bases lining up with TRBD2. The V gene end was trimmed by 5 bases and the J gene end by 3 bases; junction bases not matched to a gene: 5. CDR1 is MNHEY and CDR2 is SMNVEV in the germline V gene (reference sequence). The CDR3 spans 16 residues. CDR3 sequence reads: CASSPRLAGGEETQYF. In nucleotides, the CDR3 is TGTGCCAGCAGTCCTAGACTAGCGGGAGGGGAAGAGACCCAGTACTTC.

Notes on this clone: This may be a read error, as it is one base from a much larger clone. This rearrangement joins TRBV7-9 to TRBJ2-1, with 9 bases lining up with TRBD1. Trimming removed 5 bases from V and 5 bases from J; junction bases left unmatched: 1. CDR1 SEHNR and CDR2 FQNEAQ come from the germline V gene (reference sequence). CDR3 size: 13 residues. The CDR3 loop reads CASSRTGDNEQFF. The CDR3 DNA sequence: TGTGCCAGCAGCCGGACAGGGGACAATGAGCAGTTCTTC.

This sequence joins TRBV6-6 and TRBJ1-1; D possibly corresponds to TRBD1 (6 bases). The CDR3 is 15 residues long. V dropped 3 bases and J dropped 0 bases, with 11 bases sitting between them. CDR1 and CDR2 (germline): MNHNY, SVGAGI (reference sequence). The CDR3 here is CASSYGQGMNTEAFF. As DNA, the CDR3 is TGTGCCAGCAGTTATGGCCAGGGGATGAACACTGAAGCTTTCTTT.

The chain recombines TRBV5-1 with TRBJ2-2; the match to TRBD2 covers 8 bases. J lost 3 bases, V lost 2 bases, and 6 bases had no gene match. CDR1 and CDR2 from the germline V gene are SGHRS and YFSETQ. CDR3 length equals 16 residues. The CDR3 protein is CASSFGLAGYTGELFF. The CDR3 region has the DNA TGCGCCAGCAGCTTCGGACTAGCCGGGTACACCGGGGAGCTGTTTTTT.

This chain links TRBV23-1 with TRBJ1-5; possibly TRBD1 for D (6 bases). TRBV23-1 counts as an open reading frame of uncertain function. The CDR3 runs 15 residues. The V end was cut by 0 bases, the J end by 5 bases, with 11 bases between. CDR3 loop: CASSQSGAGDQPQHF. CDR3 nucleotides: TGCGCCAGCAGTCAATCGGGGGCAGGGGATCAGCCCCAGCATTTT.

V is TRBV6-5 and J is TRBJ2-5; 7 bases are shared with TRBD2. The CDR3 has 15 amino acids. After removal of 2 bases from V and 5 bases from J, the junction contained 8 bases not matched to a gene. The V gene's germline CDR1 is MNHEY and CDR2 SVGAGI. This chain's CDR3 is CASSYQGGGKETQYF. For the CDR3, the DNA is TGTGCCAGCAGTTACCAGGGCGGGGGTAAGGAGACCCAGTACTTC.

The gene calls are TRBV27 and TRBJ1-2; 8 bases align to TRBD1. The V gene's germline CDR1 is MNHEY and CDR2 SMNVEV (reference sequence). The CDR3 loop spans 14 amino acids. V lost 6 bases to trimming and J lost 6 bases; unmatched junction nucleotides: 9. CDR3 in DNA: TGTGCCAGCAGCAGGACAGGGTCAAAGGATGGCTACACCTTC. Translating gives CASSRTGSKDGYTF.

This clone was recorded once. The rearrangement joins TRBV16 to TRBJ2-7; possibly TRBD2 for D (5 bases). From germline, CDR1 is KGHSY and CDR2 FQNENV. V was pared by 4 bases and J by 3 bases, with 13 bases between. The length of the CDR3 is 14 residues. The CDR3 DNA reads as TGTGCCAGCAGCCCCCGACGGGGTTACTACGAGCAGTACTTC. Translating it yields CASSPRRGYYEQYF. Full variable domain (remainder filled in from reference TRBV16 and TRBJ2-7): GEEVAQTPKHLVRGEGQKAKLYCAPIKGHSYVFWYQQVLKNEFKFLISFQNENVFDETGMPKERFSAKCLPNSPCSLEIQATKLEDSAVYFCASSPRRGYYEQYFGPGTRLTVT.